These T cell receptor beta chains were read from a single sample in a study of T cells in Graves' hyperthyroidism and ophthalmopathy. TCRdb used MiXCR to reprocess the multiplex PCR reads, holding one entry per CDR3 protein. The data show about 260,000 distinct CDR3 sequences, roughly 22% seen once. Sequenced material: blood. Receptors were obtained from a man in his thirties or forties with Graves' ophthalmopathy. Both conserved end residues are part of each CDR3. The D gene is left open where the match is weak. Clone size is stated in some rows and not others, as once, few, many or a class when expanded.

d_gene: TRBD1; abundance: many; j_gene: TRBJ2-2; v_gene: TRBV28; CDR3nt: TGTGCCAGCAGTTCCCTCGGGCAGGGGGCGGCCGGGGAGCTGTTTTTT; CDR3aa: CASSSLGQGAAGELFF
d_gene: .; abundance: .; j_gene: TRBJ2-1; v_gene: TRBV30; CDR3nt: TGTGCCTGGACCCCGGGGGATGAGCAGTTCTTC; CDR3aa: CAWTPGDEQFF
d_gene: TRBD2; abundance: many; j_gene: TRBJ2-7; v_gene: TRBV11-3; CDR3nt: TGTGCCAGCAGCTTAGGACTAGCGCGTTACTCCTACGAGCAGTACTTC; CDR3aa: CASSLGLARYSYEQYF
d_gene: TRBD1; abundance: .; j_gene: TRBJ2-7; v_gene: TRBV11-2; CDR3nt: TGTGCCAGCAGCTTAATTAGCAGGGGGCACGAGCAGTACTTC; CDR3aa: CASSLISRGHEQYF
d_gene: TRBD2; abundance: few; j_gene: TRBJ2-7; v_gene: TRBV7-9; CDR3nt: TGTGCCAGCAGCTTAGGGGTTCTAGCGGGAGTCGACGAGCAGTACTTC; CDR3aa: CASSLGVLAGVDEQYF
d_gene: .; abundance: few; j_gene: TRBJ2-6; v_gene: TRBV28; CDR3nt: TGTGCCAGCAGTCTAAGCGAATACTCTGGGGCCAACGTCCTGACTTTC; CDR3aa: CASSLSEYSGANVLTF
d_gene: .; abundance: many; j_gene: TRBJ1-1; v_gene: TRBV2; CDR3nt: TGTGCCAGCAGCGAAGGGACACCAACTTTGAACACTGAAGCTTTCTTT; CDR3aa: CASSEGTPTLNTEAFF
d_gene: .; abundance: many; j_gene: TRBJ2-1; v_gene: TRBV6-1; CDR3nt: TGTGCCAGCAGGGTCGGGAATGAGCAGTTCTTC; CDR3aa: CASRVGNEQFF
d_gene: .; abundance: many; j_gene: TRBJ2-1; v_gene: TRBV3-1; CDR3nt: TGTGCCAGCAGCCAACGGACAGTTGAGCAGTTCTTC; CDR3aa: CASSQRTVEQFF
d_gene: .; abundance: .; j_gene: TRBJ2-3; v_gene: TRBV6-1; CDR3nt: TGTGCCAGCAGTTACCTGGCTAGCAATGGGGGAGATACGCAGTATTTT; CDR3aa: CASSYLASNGGDTQYF
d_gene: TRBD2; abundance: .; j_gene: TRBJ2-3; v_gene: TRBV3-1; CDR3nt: TGTGCCAGCCGATACCTGGGGACTAGCGGGAGGCCAGAAACCACAGGTACGCAGTATTTT; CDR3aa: CASRYLGTSGRPETTGTQYF
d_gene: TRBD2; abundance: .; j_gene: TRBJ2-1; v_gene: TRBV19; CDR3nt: TGTGCCAGTAGTCAGCGGGAACTTCTAAGCTCCTACAATGAGCAGTTCTTC; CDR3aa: CASSQRELLSSYNEQFF
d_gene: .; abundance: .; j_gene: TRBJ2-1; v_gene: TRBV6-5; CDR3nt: TGTGCCAGCAGTTCGTACTATTCCGCTTCATCGAGGAGGAGGGAGCAGTTCTTC; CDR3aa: CASSSYYSASSRRREQFF
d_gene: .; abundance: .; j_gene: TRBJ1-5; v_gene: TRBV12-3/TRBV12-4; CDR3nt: TGTGCCGGCACTGAGATGTATAGCAATCAGCCCCAGCATTTT; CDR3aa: CAGTEMYSNQPQHF
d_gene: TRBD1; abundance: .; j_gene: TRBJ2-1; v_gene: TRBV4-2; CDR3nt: TGTGCCAGCAGCCAAGAAACAGGGGGCGAGCAGTTCTTC; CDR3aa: CASSQETGGEQFF
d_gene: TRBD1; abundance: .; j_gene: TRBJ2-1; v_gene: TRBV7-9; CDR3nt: TGTGCCAGCAGCGCCCCGACAGGGCCGAATTACCAGAGCTCCTACAATGAGCAGTTCTTC; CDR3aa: CASSAPTGPNYQSSYNEQFF
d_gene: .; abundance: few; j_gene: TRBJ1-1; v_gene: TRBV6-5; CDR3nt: TGTGCCAGCAGTTACTCGCGACTGAACACTGAAGCTTTCTTT; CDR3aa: CASSYSRLNTEAFF
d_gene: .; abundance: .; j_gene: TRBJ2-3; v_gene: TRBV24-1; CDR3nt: TGTGCCACCAGTGTAAGTCAGAGCACAGATACGCAGTATTTT; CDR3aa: CATSVSQSTDTQYF
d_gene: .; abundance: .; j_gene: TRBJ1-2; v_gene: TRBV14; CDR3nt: TGTGCCAGCAGCCAAGGATTCGGACCACGGGTTGTTGGCTACACCTTC; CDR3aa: CASSQGFGPRVVGYTF
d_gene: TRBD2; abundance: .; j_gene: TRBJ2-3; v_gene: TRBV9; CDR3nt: TGTGCCAGCAGTCGCCTAGCGGGAGATCGGACAGATACGCAGTATTTT; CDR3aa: CASSRLAGDRTDTQYF
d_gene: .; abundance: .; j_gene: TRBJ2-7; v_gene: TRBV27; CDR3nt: TGTGCCAGCGCTGACCGGACTAATAACGAGCAGTACTTC; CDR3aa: CASADRTNNEQYF
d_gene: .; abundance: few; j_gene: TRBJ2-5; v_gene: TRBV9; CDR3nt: TGTGCCAGCAGCGTAGCCGCTTCGGAGACCCAGTACTTC; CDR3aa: CASSVAASETQYF
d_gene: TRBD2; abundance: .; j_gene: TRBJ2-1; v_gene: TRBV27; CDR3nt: TGTGCCAGCAGTTTACCCCGGAGCGGCGGGAGCAATGAGCAGTTCTTC; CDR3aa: CASSLPRSGGSNEQFF
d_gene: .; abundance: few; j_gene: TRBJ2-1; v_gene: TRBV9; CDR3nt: TGTGCCAGCAGCGGGCGGCAGGGACCCTACAATGAGCAGTTCTTC; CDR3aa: CASSGRQGPYNEQFF
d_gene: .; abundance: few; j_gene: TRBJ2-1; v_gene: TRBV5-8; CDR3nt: TGTGCCAGCAGCTTGTATACTGACAATGAGCAGTTCTTC; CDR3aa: CASSLYTDNEQFF
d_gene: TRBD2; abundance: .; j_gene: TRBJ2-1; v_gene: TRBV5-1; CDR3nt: TGCGCCAGCAGCTTCACGGGAGGGGGGTCCTACAATGAGCAGTTCTTC; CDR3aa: CASSFTGGGSYNEQFF
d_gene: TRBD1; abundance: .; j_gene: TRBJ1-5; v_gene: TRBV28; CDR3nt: TGTGCCAGCAATCAGGGGGACAGGGGGTTTCAGCCCCAGCATTTT; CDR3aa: CASNQGDRGFQPQHF
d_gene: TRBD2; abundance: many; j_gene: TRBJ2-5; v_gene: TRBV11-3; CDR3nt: TGTGCCAGCAGTCAAGGACTAGCGGGAGGGGAAGAGACCCAGTACTTC; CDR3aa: CASSQGLAGGEETQYF
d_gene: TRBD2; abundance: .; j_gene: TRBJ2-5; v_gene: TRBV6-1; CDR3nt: TGTGCCAGCAGTCGACTAGCGTCCATGGAAGAGGGAGAGACCCAATACTTC; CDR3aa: CASSRLASMEEGETQYF
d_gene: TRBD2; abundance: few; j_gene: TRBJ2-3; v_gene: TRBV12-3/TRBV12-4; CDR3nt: TGTGCCAGCAGTTTAGCGCGGACTAGCGGGAGTTATACGCAGTATTTT; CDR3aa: CASSLARTSGSYTQYF
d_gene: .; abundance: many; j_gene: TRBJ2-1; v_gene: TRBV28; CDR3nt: TGTGCCAGCAGTCCAGGACAGCCGGGATACAATGAGCAGTTCTTC; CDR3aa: CASSPGQPGYNEQFF
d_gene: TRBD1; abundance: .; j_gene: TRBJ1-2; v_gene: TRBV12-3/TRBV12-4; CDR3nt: TGTGCCAGCAGTTCCGGGACAGGTGTTAGCTATGGCTACACCTTC; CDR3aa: CASSSGTGVSYGYTF
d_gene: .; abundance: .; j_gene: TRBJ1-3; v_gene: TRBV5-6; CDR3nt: TGTGCCAGCAGCACACGACGCGGGGCGCTTGCTGGAAACACCATATATTTT; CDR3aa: CASSTRRGALAGNTIYF
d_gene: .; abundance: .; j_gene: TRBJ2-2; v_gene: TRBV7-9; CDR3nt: TGTGCCAGCAGTCACTCCGGGGGGCGCGGGGAGCTGTTTTTT; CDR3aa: CASSHSGGRGELFF
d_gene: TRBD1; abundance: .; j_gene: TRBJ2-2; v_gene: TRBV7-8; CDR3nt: TGTGCCAGCAGCTTTTGGACAGGGGTTAACACCGGGGAGCTGTTTTTT; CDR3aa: CASSFWTGVNTGELFF
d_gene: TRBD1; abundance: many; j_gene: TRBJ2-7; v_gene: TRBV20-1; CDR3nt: TGCAGTGCAGGACAGGGGGGGGCTTACGAGCAGTACTTC; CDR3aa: CSAGQGGAYEQYF
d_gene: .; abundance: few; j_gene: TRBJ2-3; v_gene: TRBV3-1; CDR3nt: TGTGCCAGCAGCCAAGATAACGGTTGGGATACGAGCACAGATACGCAGTATTTT; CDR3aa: CASSQDNGWDTSTDTQYF
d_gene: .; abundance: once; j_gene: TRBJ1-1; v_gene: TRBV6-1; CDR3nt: TGTGCCAGCAGTGAAGGGTTCGGTTGGAACACTGAAGCTTTCTTT; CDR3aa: CASSEGFGWNTEAFF
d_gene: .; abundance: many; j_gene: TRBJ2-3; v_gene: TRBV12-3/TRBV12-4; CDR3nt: TGTGCCAGCACGAAGTCGGCCAGCTACACAGATACGCAGTATTTT; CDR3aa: CASTKSASYTDTQYF
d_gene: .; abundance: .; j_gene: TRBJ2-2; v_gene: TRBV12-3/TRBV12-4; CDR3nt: TGTGCCAGCAGTTCCGGGGACAACACCGGGGAGCTGTTTTTT; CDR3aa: CASSSGDNTGELFF
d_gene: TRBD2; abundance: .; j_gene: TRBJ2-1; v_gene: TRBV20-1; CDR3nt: TGCAGTGCTAGCAAGACTAGCGGGAGTCTACCCTACAATGAGCAGTTCTTC; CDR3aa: CSASKTSGSLPYNEQFF
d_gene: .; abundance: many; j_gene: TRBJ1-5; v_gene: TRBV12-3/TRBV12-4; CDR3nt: TGTGCCAGCAGTTCCTCCCGGTCCTCGCATCAGCCCCAGCATTTT; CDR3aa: CASSSSRSSHQPQHF
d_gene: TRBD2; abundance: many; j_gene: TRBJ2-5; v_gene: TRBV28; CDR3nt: TGTGCCAGCAGTCGAAATGGACTAGCGGGAGGCCGGGAGACCCAGTACTTC; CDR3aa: CASSRNGLAGGRETQYF
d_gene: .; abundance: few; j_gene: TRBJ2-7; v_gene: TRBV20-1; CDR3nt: TGCAGTGCTAGTTCGGAAGAGCAGTACTTC; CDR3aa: CSASSEEQYF